This T cell receptor beta chain comes out of a study of OX40 agonist ivuxolimab in advanced cancers. Background on the study: Allowance was made for prior anti-PD-1, anti-PD-L1 or anti-CTLA-4 therapy, and about 37% had some.

Assay: immunoSEQ multiplex PCR; the TCRdb copy retains only in-frame clones and omits some. This sample has approximately 22,000 clones, with approximately 80% found just once. The CDR3 runs 10 residues. The sequence was collected from an adult with an advanced solid tumor such as melanoma, head and neck, liver or kidney cancer. V usage is TRBV1 and J usage is TRBJ2-5; no check of the table's D call, TRBD2, against the DNA was made. The end of the DNA aligns better with TRBJ2-7, so the J call may be wrong. TRBV1 is a pseudogene. The sequencing here drew on CD4+ or CD8+ T cells sorted from blood, taken in a trial of the OX40 agonist ivuxolimab. CDR3 nucleotides: TGCACCAGCAGCCATTACGAGCAGTACTTC. It specifies CTSSHYEQYF.